This T cell receptor (beta chain) is drawn from a study of CD8+ T cells in alopecia areata (dated by TCRdb to 2016 to 2019). Study-level background: Treated patients were enrolled in an open-label pilot trial of oral tofacitinib, 5 to 10 mg twice daily, for moderate-to-severe alopecia areata. The study used high-throughput TCRbeta sequencing to examine T cell clonal expansion in alopecia areata, in both the C3H/HeJ mouse model and human patients. Patients on tofacitinib were biopsied at baseline and after 4 and 24 weeks of treatment, and several of the patients also had a later scalp biopsy. TCRbeta CDR3 regions were amplified by immunoSEQ multiplex PCR using 35 Vbeta forward and 13 Jbeta reverse primers. The SALT score, which quantifies the percentage of affected scalp surface area, was used to measure disease severity in treated patients. RNA came from the PAXgene miRNA kit for fixed scalp, the miRNeasy kit for PBMCs, and the RNeasy kit for mouse skin. Tofacitinib was administered for 6 to 18 months, and 6 months of follow-up off drug were then conducted to assess delayed response and recurrence. Scalp tissue and sorted CD4+ and CD8+ peripheral blood T cells from patchy and totalis/universalis alopecia areata patients and from healthy controls were covered by human TCRbeta sequencing. Clonality in the scalp was compared among normal scalp (n=4), patchy alopecia areata scalp (n=8), and alopecia totalis/universalis scalp (n=8). The paper as a whole reports these results and caveats: Higher clonality and more expanded CD8+ clones were observed in lesional scalp than in normal scalp, particularly in alopecia totalis/universalis, a finding suggestive of antigenic drive. With tofacitinib, both scalp clonality and the number of expanded CD8+ clones among the top 100 scalp clones went down significantly. Unlike mouse skin, which is dominated by gammadelta T cells, normal human skin has resident alphabeta T cells that are also sequenced, and this complicates analysis of the scalp TCR repertoire. During tofacitinib treatment, many expanded lesional clones remained in scalp and blood, and this persistence may partly explain relapse after treatment is stopped. TCR sequences shared between patients were less clear than in mice, possibly partly because of HLA diversity in the patient population. Because the treated cohort was small and had only one nonresponder, larger studies are needed to examine links between baseline CD8+ expansion and response.

The treatment or condition label of this sample denotes: oral pan-JAK inhibitor, 5-10 mg twice daily. Peripheral blood and lesional scalp punch biopsies were obtained from patients with alopecia areata. PBMCs were isolated by density centrifugation and stained for CD3, CD4 and CD8, and CD4+ and CD8+ T cells were sorted on a FACSAria. The library was produced with the immunoSEQ multiplex PCR assay. RNA was extracted from all samples and reverse transcribed into cDNA as template for TCR sequencing. First-strand cDNA was synthesized using SuperScript III with a 2:1 mix of oligo-dT and random hexamers. Amplification bias was assessed with a synthetic immune receptor repertoire, and residual bias was removed computationally. The authors' analysis ran thus. After raw reads were preprocessed to remove errors, the CDR3 was defined following IMGT conventions as running from the conserved cysteine to phenylalanine. To get clonality, Shannon entropy was normalized by log2 of the number of productive unique TCRs and the result was subtracted from 1. CD4 or CD8 identity of scalp clones was inferred by cross-referencing scalp TCRbeta sequences with sorted blood CD4 and CD8 repertoires. TCRdb took this table from immuneACCESS and kept in-frame rearrangements with V and J called. Such tables lack part of the clones; where checked against another copy, unresolved V genes explain under half of the gap, and the rest is unexplained. V, J and clone size are taken as reported in that table, and D and trimming were inferred from the DNA itself. The sample table records fewer than 250,000 clones; 43% of these occur just once. Together, the top ten hold 2.6% of the sample.

Regarding this clone: The antigen it binds to is not known. No much larger clone exists at a distance of one base, and base qualities are not known.

From cysteine to phenylalanine, the CDR3 is 15 amino acids long. Here the CDR3 DNA is all that survives: 45 bases in frame from base 1. Trimmed from V: 5 bases; trimmed from J: 5 bases; junction bases lacking a gene match: 7. From the germline V gene, CDR1 is SGHRS and CDR2 is YFSETQ. This chain is built from TRBV5-1 and TRBJ2-7, and TRBD2 matches 13 of the central bases. The sequences come from CD4+ T cells sorted from blood, collected at approximately week 39, from a patient treated with tofacitinib. This sequence originates from a human donor with alopecia areata. This receptor carries the CDR3 CASRELAGGSDEQYF. The DNA sequence is given as TGCGCCAGCAGGGAACTAGCGGGAGGGTCGGACGAGCAGTACTTC.